This T cell receptor (beta chain) originates from a study of blood T cell repertoires in COVID-19. Study information: Sources were T cells, B-cell-depleted T cells, or PBMCs; the material itself was cDNA or gDNA.

V trimming: 6 bases; J trimming: 2 bases; junction bases outside the gene matches: 6. The CDR3 is 15 residues long. Germline V gives CDR1 MDHEN, CDR2 SYDVKM. Assay: immunoSEQ multiplex PCR; the TCRdb copy retains only in-frame clones and omits some. This sample carries around 30,000 clones, roughly 90% of them seen once, and the ten largest clones take more than 7%. The sequence was obtained from a man aged 65 to 85 with active or convalescent COVID-19. Sample: peripheral blood. V gene TRBV28 combines with J gene TRBJ1-3, with 8 nucleotides matching TRBD1. The CDR3 nucleotides read TGTGCCAGCAGCCCCAGGGGGCTCGCTGGAAACACCATATATTTT. This codes for CASSPRGLAGNTIYF.